This T cell receptor (beta chain) was obtained from a study of OX40 agonist ivuxolimab in advanced cancers. Broader study findings: Expanded clones belonging to CD8+ T cells outnumbered, on average, those of CD4+.

This clone was recorded a few times. What it binds is unknown. Using immunoSEQ multiplex PCR, the repertoire was profiled, and TCRdb retains in-frame clones only, with some absent. Of some 62,000 clones in the sample, around four fifths were seen once. The CDR3 consists of 13 residues. V trimming: 10 bases; J trimming: 2 bases; junction bases outside the gene matches: 4. Germline CDR1 and CDR2: MNHEY and SMNVEV (reference sequence). The source was CD4+ or CD8+ T cells sorted from blood, collected in a trial of the OX40 agonist ivuxolimab. The TCR comes from an adult with an advanced solid tumor such as melanoma, head and neck, liver or kidney cancer. This chain joins TRBV27 and TRBJ2-1, with TRBD1 matching 8 bases. CDR3 loop: CAIGQGTYNEQFF. The CDR3 DNA is TGTGCCATTGGACAGGGTACCTACAATGAGCAGTTCTTC.